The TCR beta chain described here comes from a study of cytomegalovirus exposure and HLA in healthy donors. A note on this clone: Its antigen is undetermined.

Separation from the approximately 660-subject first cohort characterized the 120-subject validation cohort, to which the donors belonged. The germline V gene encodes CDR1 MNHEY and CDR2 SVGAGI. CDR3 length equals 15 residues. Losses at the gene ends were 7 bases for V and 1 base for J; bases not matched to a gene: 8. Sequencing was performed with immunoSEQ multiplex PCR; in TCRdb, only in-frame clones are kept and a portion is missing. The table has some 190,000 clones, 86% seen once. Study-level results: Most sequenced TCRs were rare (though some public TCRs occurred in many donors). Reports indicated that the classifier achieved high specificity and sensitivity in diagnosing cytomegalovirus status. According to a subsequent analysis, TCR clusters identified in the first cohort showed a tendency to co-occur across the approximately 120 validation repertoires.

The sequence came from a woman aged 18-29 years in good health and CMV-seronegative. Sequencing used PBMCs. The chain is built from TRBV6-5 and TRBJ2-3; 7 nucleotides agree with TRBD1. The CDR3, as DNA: TGTGCCAGCATCGACCGGGACAGAGGCACAGATACGCAGTATTTT. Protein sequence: CASIDRDRGTDTQYF.